Sequencing of this TCR beta chain was carried out in a study of T-cell reconstitution after alpha-beta-depleted transplantation in children. General observations from the study: A year had passed since transplant, and T-cell counts and diversity by then came mostly from newly produced T cells. Surviving recipient T cells and thymic progenitors produced the high day-60 TCRbeta diversity seen in some patients. Expanded clones from the graft, numbering several hundred, reportedly supplied alpha-beta T cells about two months after transplant.

Many counts were recorded for this clonotype. Its antigen is currently unknown. Unique molecular identifiers were incorporated when the TCRbeta library was constructed. TCRdb independently ran MiXCR on the PCR reads; one entry per CDR3 protein. The table has approximately 300,000 distinct CDR3 sequences, roughly 10% seen once; the top ten hold less than 25%. Trimming at V came to 1 base and at J to 0 bases, leaving 13 bases not matched to a gene. The CDR3 has 19 residues. Per the germline V gene, CDR1 is DFQATT and CDR2 is SNEGSKA (reference sequence). The sample was peripheral blood, taken 180 days after TCRalphabeta/CD19-depleted stem cell transplant. The chain has TRBV20-1 and TRBJ2-7, with TRBD2 identical over 12 bases. This TCR was sampled from a male patient aged 2 to 10 who had a stem cell transplant for chronic granulomatous disease, so the T cells may come from the graft donor. The CDR3 DNA reads TGCAGTGCTAGAGGACTCGGACTAGCGGGACCCTCCAACTCCTACGAGCAGTACTTC. This gives the protein CSARGLGLAGPSNSYEQYF.